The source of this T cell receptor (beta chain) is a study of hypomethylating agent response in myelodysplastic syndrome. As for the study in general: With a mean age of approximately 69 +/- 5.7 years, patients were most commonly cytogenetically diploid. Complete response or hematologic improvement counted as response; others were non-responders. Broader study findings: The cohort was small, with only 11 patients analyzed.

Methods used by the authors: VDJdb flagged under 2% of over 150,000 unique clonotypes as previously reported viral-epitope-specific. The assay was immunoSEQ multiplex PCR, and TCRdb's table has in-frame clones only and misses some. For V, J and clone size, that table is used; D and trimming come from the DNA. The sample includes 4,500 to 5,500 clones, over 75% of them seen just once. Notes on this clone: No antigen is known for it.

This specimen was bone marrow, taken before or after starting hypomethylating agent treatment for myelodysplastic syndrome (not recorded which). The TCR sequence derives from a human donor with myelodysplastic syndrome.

CDR3 bases: TGTGCCAGCAGCCCGAGAGTTGAAGCTTTCTTT. It yields the protein CASSPRVEAFF. This chain links TRBV7-2 with TRBJ1-1; no reliable D call. CDR3 length: 11 residues. Germline lookup yields CDR1 SGHTA and CDR2 FQGNSA. V lost 5 bases and J lost 7, with 8 bases in between.